This T cell receptor beta chain was obtained from a study of blood T cell repertoires in COVID-19. Individuals drawn from approximately 26 US areas were roughly 18 to 100 years old. The length of the CDR3 is 15 residues. Germline V gene lookup returns CDR1 SGDLS and CDR2 YYNGEE. Trimming cost V 5 bases and J 3 bases, with 14 bases left between them. Per the original data handling: Amplification with reference gene primers provided the estimates of nucleated cell counts. Assay used: immunoSEQ multiplex PCR; TCRdb lists only in-frame clones, some missing. Clonal size and the V and J genes are those of that table, whereas D and trimming came from the DNA. The table lists approximately 300,000 clones, under 90% of them singletons.

The chain combines TRBV9 with TRBJ2-2, with TRBD2 as a possible D gene (5 bases). Sequenced material: PBMCs or T cells enriched from blood (not recorded which). The receptor's source is a woman between 18 and 29 years old who had recovered from COVID-19. The CDR3 here is CASRAPGLDTGELFF. The CDR3 nucleotides are TGTGCCAGCAGAGCCCCCGGACTGGACACCGGGGAGCTGTTTTTT.